These 14 T cell receptor beta chains were sequenced from one sample in a study of T-cell reconstitution after alpha-beta-depleted transplantation in children. For TCRbeta, the library was prepared with unique molecular identifiers. TCRdb re-analysed the PCR reads in MiXCR, keeping a single row per CDR3 protein. The table has hundreds of thousands of distinct CDR3 sequences, approximately 16% seen once. The material sequenced was PBMCs from the stem cell graft donor, taken from the stem cell graft. The receptors shown here come from a human donor who donated a stem cell graft to a child with acute myeloid leukemia.

This clonotype has at least ten counts. The chain combines TRBV29-1 with TRBJ2-1; either TRBD1 or TRBD2 may supply D (5 bases each). The germline V gene has CDR1 SQVTM and CDR2 ANQGSEA. There are 11 residues in the CDR3. Trimming took off 7 bases at V and 10 bases at J, with 14 bases between the two ends. CDR3 bases: TGCAGCGGGACCACGGGGCAGGAGCAGTTCTTC. As protein: CSGTTGQEQFF.

This clonotype was counted a few times. This chain joins TRBV7-2 and TRBJ1-6; TRBD1 agrees at 11 bases. The CDR3 totals 16 residues. CDR1 SGHTA and CDR2 FQGNSA come from the germline V gene. The trim removed 5 bases at V and 7 bases at J, leaving 7 bases unmatched. The CDR3 DNA is TGTGCCAGCAGCGAGGGACAGGGGGTTAGGAATTCACCCCTCCACTTT. It specifies CASSEGQGVRNSPLHF. The full variable domain, in which reference TRBV7-2 and TRBJ1-6 provide the parts outside the CDR3, is GAGVSQSPSNKVTEKGKDVELRCDPISGHTALYWYRQSLGQGLEFLIYFQGNSAPDKSGLPSDRFSAERTGGSVSTLTIQRTQQEDSAVYLCASSEGQGVRNSPLHFGNGTRLTVT.

The V call is TRBV28, the J call TRBJ2-2; D ambiguous. The V and J ends lost 6 bases and 2 bases respectively, with 13 bases between them. CDR1 and CDR2 from the germline V gene are MDHEN and SYDVKM. This CDR3 has 15 amino acids. The CDR3 is CASRSLGLNTGELFF. The CDR3 DNA is TGTGCCAGCAGAAGCCTTGGCCTAAACACCGGGGAGCTGTTTTTT.

This clonotype occurred many times. The chain uses TRBV6-5 and TRBJ1-1, with D perhaps TRBD1 (6 bases). The CDR3 spans 15 residues. Germline V gives CDR1 MNHEY, CDR2 SVGAGI. The V end lost 0 bases, the J end lost 3 bases, and 11 bases lay between the germline ends. This CDR3 reads CASSYSLGGDTEAFF. DNA of the CDR3: TGTGCCAGCAGTTACTCCTTAGGGGGGGACACTGAAGCTTTCTTT.

This clonotype was counted between two and nine times. This rearrangement joins TRBV11-2 to TRBJ2-3; unclear D gene. V was clipped by 0 bases and J by 1 base, with 17 bases between them. CDR3 length equals 18 residues. CDR1 is SGHAT and CDR2 is FQNNGV in the germline V gene. CDR3 loop: CASSLESRLVRRTDTQYF. CDR3 in DNA: TGTGCCAGCAGCTTAGAAAGTCGTCTGGTGCGGCGCACAGATACGCAGTATTTT. Full variable domain (rest looked up from reference TRBV11-2 and TRBJ2-3): EAGVAQSPRYKIIEKRQSVAFWCNPISGHATLYWYQQILGQGPKLLIQFQNNGVVDDSQLPKDRFSAERLKGVDSTLKIQPAKLEDSAVYLCASSLESRLVRRTDTQYFGPGTRLTVL.

This clonotype turned up a few times. The chain couples TRBV7-9 to TRBJ1-1; D remains ambiguous. The ends were cut back, 4 bases at V and 4 bases at J, with 7 bases in the middle. CDR3 length equals 12 residues. Germline CDR1 is SEHNR and CDR2 is FQNEAQ (reference sequence). For the CDR3, the DNA is TGTGCCAGCAGCTCGAAGCGCACTGAAGCTTTCTTT. Its translation is CASSSKRTEAFF.

The rearrangement links TRBV5-1 to TRBJ1-2; TRBD1 agrees at 8 bases. The CDR3 runs to 16 residues. The trim removed 4 bases at V and 4 bases at J, leaving 12 bases unmatched. The germline V gene encodes CDR1 SGHRS and CDR2 YFSETQ. The CDR3 DNA sequence: TGCGCCAGCAGCCCCACTACCGGACAGGGAAGCTATGGCTACACCTTC. This codes for CASSPTTGQGSYGYTF.

The chain combines TRBV7-3 with TRBJ1-1; D ambiguous. The CDR3 length is 13 residues. Deletions cut 7 bases from V and 5 bases from J, with 14 bases between. Germline V gives CDR1 SGHTA, CDR2 FQGTGA. The CDR3 sequence: CASTLIVGTEAFF. The CDR3 bases are TGTGCCAGCACCCTAATAGTGGGAACTGAAGCTTTCTTT.

The chain combines TRBV12-3 or TRBV12-4 with TRBJ2-3; D is possibly TRBD2 (5 bases). CDR3 length: 14 amino acids. Trimming cost V 3 bases and J 5 bases, with 12 bases left between them. CDR3: CASSLSSWVDTQYF. The DNA of the CDR3 is TGTGCCAGCAGTTTGTCTAGCTGGGTAGATACGCAGTATTTT.

DNA of the CDR3: TGTGCCAGCAGTTTAAGTGACCGTAGCAATCAGCCCCAGCATTTT. Translating gives CASSLSDRSNQPQHF. The V gene is TRBV12-3 or TRBV12-4, the J gene TRBJ1-5; D gene unclear. This CDR3 region has 15 residues. Trimming removed 2 bases from V and 0 bases from J, with 8 bases in between.

There are a few counts of this clonotype. The chain has TRBV7-6 and TRBJ2-1, with D perhaps matching TRBD1 (6 bases). V was trimmed by 3 bases and J by 3 bases, leaving 9 bases between them. In germline, CDR1 is SGHVS, CDR2 FNYEAQ. The length of the CDR3 is 14 residues. The DNA for the CDR3 is TGTGCCAGCAGCTTGGGGGCCCTCTACAATGAGCAGTTCTTC. It is translated as CASSLGALYNEQFF.

This chain joins TRBV7-2 and TRBJ1-1; TRBD1 might be the D (5 bases). Trimming took 0 bases from V and 5 from J, leaving 10 bases between them. Looked up from germline, CDR1 is SGHTA and CDR2 is FQGNSA. There are 14 residues in the CDR3. The CDR3 sequence is CASSLAPGSTEAFF. The CDR3 nucleotides are TGTGCCAGCAGCTTAGCGCCAGGGAGTACTGAAGCTTTCTTT.

This clonotype was seen repeatedly, ten times or more. V gene TRBV20-1 combines with J gene TRBJ2-5; a weak D match, TRBD1 (6 bases). Germline-derived CDR1 and CDR2 are DFQATT and SNEGSKA (reference sequence). CDR3 size: 15 residues. V dropped 0 bases and J dropped 1 base, with 12 bases sitting between them. The CDR3 region is CSARDGQLFQETQYF. The CDR3 nucleotides read TGCAGTGCTAGAGACGGACAGCTCTTCCAAGAGACCCAGTACTTC.

This clonotype was found a few times. The chain is built from TRBV10-2 and TRBJ2-5; the D gene could be TRBD1 or TRBD2 (6 bases each). The length of the CDR3 is 14 residues. Germline V gene lookup returns CDR1 WSHSY and CDR2 SAAADI. With 0 bases removed from V and 7 bases from J, the gap between germline ends came to 12 bases. The CDR3 DNA reads as TGCGCCAGCAGTGAGTCGAGGAGGGGGGCGACCCAGTACTTC. This translates into CASSESRRGATQYF.